This T cell receptor (beta chain) was sequenced during a study of CD8 T cells in ankylosing spondylitis. Study-wide points: Clones linked to the disease showed a CD8+ phenotype. They occurred at relatively low frequencies in peripheral blood. Apparently characteristic of ankylosing spondylitis blood was a TCR beta motif (eight highly homologous variants).

This CDR3 has 13 amino acids. Trimming took 0 bases from V and 4 from J, leaving 6 bases between them. Comments on this clonotype: Its matching antigen is unknown.

Each TCR beta library was made by quantitative 5'-RACE that incorporated molecular barcodes. TCRdb reprocessed the 5' RACE reads via MiXCR and lists one record per CDR3 protein. Here the sample spans just under 550,000 distinct CDR3 sequences, 9.5% to 15% being singletons. The sample taken for sequencing was blood, either unsorted or a sorted T cell fraction (not recorded which). The TCR was taken from a male donor with ankylosing spondylitis. This chain links TRBV12-3 or TRBV12-4 with TRBJ1-2, with D unresolved. CDR3 nucleotides: TGTGCCAGCAGTTTAGCGATCTCCTATGGCTACACCTTC. Its protein is CASSLAISYGYTF.